The rows below give T cell receptor beta chains drawn from one sample of a study of cytomegalovirus exposure and HLA in healthy donors. TCRdb's copy holds only in-frame clones and misses some; the assay was immunoSEQ multiplex PCR. Here the sample spans 100,000 to 150,000 clones, 65% to 80% being singletons. The sample was PBMCs. The receptors were sampled from a woman aged 55 to 70 in good health and CMV-seropositive. Each CDR3 is given with its conserved first and last residue. A D gene is named only where the DNA matches it firmly. Clone size is not always given. Where it is, it says once, few, many or a class for expanded clones.

j_call: TRBJ2-7; d_call: TRBD2; clone_size: .; v_call: TRBV19; cdr3_nt: TGTGCCAGTAGTATAGGCCAGACTAGCGGGGGGACCTACGAGCAGTACTTC; cdr3_aa: CASSIGQTSGGTYEQYF
j_call: TRBJ1-1; d_call: .; clone_size: .; v_call: TRBV10-3; cdr3_nt: TGTGCCATCAGGGGCAGGGTACCGAACACTGAAGCTTTCTTT; cdr3_aa: CAIRGRVPNTEAFF
j_call: TRBJ1-2; d_call: .; clone_size: .; v_call: TRBV11-2; cdr3_nt: TGTGCCAGCAGCTTAGATTTAAGGACAACCTATGGCTACACCTTC; cdr3_aa: CASSLDLRTTYGYTF
j_call: TRBJ2-3; d_call: TRBD1; clone_size: .; v_call: TRBV27; cdr3_nt: TGTGCCATCGGCAGGGGGCTTGTCACAGATACGCAGTATTTT; cdr3_aa: CAIGRGLVTDTQYF
j_call: TRBJ2-3; d_call: TRBD2; clone_size: .; v_call: TRBV11-3; cdr3_nt: TGTGCCAGCAGCCCACGGGGGGGAAAGAACACAGATACGCAGTATTTT; cdr3_aa: CASSPRGGKNTDTQYF
j_call: TRBJ2-2; d_call: TRBD1; clone_size: .; v_call: TRBV30; cdr3_nt: TGTGCCTGGGGCCGGGACAGGGGCGGGGAGCTGTTTTTT; cdr3_aa: CAWGRDRGGELFF
j_call: TRBJ2-3; d_call: TRBD1; clone_size: .; v_call: TRBV7-3; cdr3_nt: TGTGCCAGCAGCTTAGGGGGACAGGTGACAGATACGCAGTATTTT; cdr3_aa: CASSLGGQVTDTQYF
j_call: TRBJ2-5; d_call: TRBD1; clone_size: .; v_call: TRBV19; cdr3_nt: TGTGCCAGTAGTATCGGACAGGGGGCGCAGACCCAGTACTTC; cdr3_aa: CASSIGQGAQTQYF
j_call: TRBJ2-1; d_call: TRBD2; clone_size: .; v_call: TRBV10-3; cdr3_nt: TGTGCCTCAGCGCGGGAGCAGGTTTACAATGAGCAGTTCTTC; cdr3_aa: CASAREQVYNEQFF
j_call: TRBJ2-7; d_call: .; clone_size: few; v_call: TRBV6-5; cdr3_nt: TGTGCCAGCAGTTACTCGAAGGGCAGGGTATACGAGCAGTACTTC; cdr3_aa: CASSYSKGRVYEQYF
j_call: TRBJ1-1; d_call: .; clone_size: once; v_call: TRBV6-1; cdr3_nt: TGTGCCAGCAGCTACCTCAGGCGGAACACTGAAGCTTTCTTT; cdr3_aa: CASSYLRRNTEAFF
j_call: TRBJ2-5; d_call: .; clone_size: .; v_call: TRBV19; cdr3_nt: TGTGCCAGTAGTAGTAGCCCTTTAGAGGAGACCCAGTACTTC; cdr3_aa: CASSSSPLEETQYF
j_call: TRBJ1-5; d_call: TRBD1; clone_size: .; v_call: TRBV19; cdr3_nt: TGTGCCAGTAGGAGCAGACAGGGGTTGCAGCCCCAGCATTTT; cdr3_aa: CASRSRQGLQPQHF
j_call: TRBJ2-7; d_call: TRBD1; clone_size: few; v_call: TRBV7-2; cdr3_nt: TGTGCCAGCAGCCCCCAGAGGGGGCCCGAGCAGTACTTC; cdr3_aa: CASSPQRGPEQYF
j_call: TRBJ1-2; d_call: TRBD1; clone_size: once; v_call: TRBV7-9; cdr3_nt: TGTGCCAGCAGCGGAGAGGCAGGGGGTAGTGGCTACACCTTC; cdr3_aa: CASSGEAGGSGYTF
j_call: TRBJ2-5; d_call: TRBD2; clone_size: .; v_call: TRBV7-2; cdr3_nt: TGTGCCAGCAGCTTAGTTATAGCGGGAGGGCGGGAGACCCAGTACTTC; cdr3_aa: CASSLVIAGGRETQYF
j_call: TRBJ1-1; d_call: .; clone_size: .; v_call: TRBV6-5; cdr3_nt: TGTGCCAGCAGTTATCTGGCAGGTCCAGCTTTCTTT; cdr3_aa: CASSYLAGPAFF
j_call: TRBJ2-2; d_call: TRBD1; clone_size: .; v_call: TRBV7-2; cdr3_nt: TGTGCCAGCAGCTTAGCCGGGACAGGGATTGGCACCGGGGAGCTGTTTTTT; cdr3_aa: CASSLAGTGIGTGELFF